The following is a T cell receptor (beta chain) sequence with its context. The data were produced by immunoSEQ multiplex PCR, yet TCRdb's version contains in-frame clones alone and is incomplete. Altogether over 100,000 clones are present, approximately 86% being singletons, with the ten largest covering roughly 11%. Trimming shortened V by 5 bases and J by 5 bases, and 13 bases separated the two germline ends. Germline V gene lookup returns CDR1 SEHNR and CDR2 FQNEAQ (reference sequence). The CDR3 is 14 amino acids. The data were taken from a study of blood T cell repertoires in COVID-19. Background on the study: COVID-19 samples from acute and convalescent phases originated in the United States, Italy and Spain.

This clonotype originated in a woman in her 70s with COVID-19, enrolled during active disease. The V and J genes are TRBV7-9 and TRBJ1-5; perhaps TRBD1 as D (6 bases). Sequenced sample: peripheral blood. The CDR3 protein is CASSPRTADQPQHF. CDR3 DNA sequence: TGTGCCAGCAGCCCCCGGACAGCGGATCAGCCCCAGCATTTT. Full variable domain (missing parts from reference TRBV7-9 and TRBJ1-5): DTGVSQNPRHKITKRGQNVTFRCDPISEHNRLYWYRQTLGQGPEFLTYFQNEAQLEKSRLLSDRFSAERPKGSFSTLEIQRTEQGDSAMYLCASSPRTADQPQHFGDGTRLSIL.